The 25 T cell receptor beta chains below come from one sample, sequenced in a study of cytomegalovirus exposure and HLA in healthy donors (dated by TCRdb to between 2016 and 2019). To prepare the library, the immunoSEQ multiplex PCR assay was applied. In its TCRdb copy, this immuneACCESS table keeps in-frame sequences only and misses some clones. Where compared with another copy, unresolved V genes explain less than half of these, and the others have no known cause. Within this sample are under 140,000 clones, with more than 75% of them counted one time only. Approximately 1.5% of the sample belongs to the ten largest clones. The sample consisted of PBMCs. These receptors were collected from a woman in her thirties in good health and CMV-seropositive.

CDR3 region: CASSEIVGWVRASTDTQYF. The CDR3 nucleotides are TGTGCCAGCAGTGAAATAGTTGGGTGGGTCAGGGCGAGCACAGATACGCAGTATTTT. This chain joins TRBV6-1 and TRBJ2-3, with D perhaps matching TRBD1 (5 bases). Trimming took 2 bases from V and 0 from J, leaving 21 bases between them. The germline CDR1 and CDR2 sequences are MNHNS and SASEGT. The CDR3 runs 19 residues.

This clone was detected once. V gene TRBV6-4 combines with J gene TRBJ1-5, with 9 nucleotides matching TRBD1. The CDR3 length is 15 residues. The J segment lost 9 bases and the V segment lost 5 bases, leaving 11 bases of the junction unmatched. The germline CDR1 and CDR2 sequences are MRHNA and SNTAGT. This CDR3 is CASSLYPGQGGPQHF. Here the CDR3 DNA reads TGTGCCAGCAGTCTATACCCGGGACAGGGCGGGCCCCAGCATTTT.

The genes are TRBV6-5 and TRBJ2-5, with D possibly being TRBD1 (6 bases). V dropped 8 bases and J dropped 3 bases, with 10 bases sitting between them. The CDR3 extends over 12 amino acids. CDR1 and CDR2 from the germline V gene are MNHEY and SVGAGI. DNA of the CDR3: TGTGCCAGCGGATACAGGGAAGAGACCCAGTACTTC. Its protein product is CASGYREETQYF.

This chain links TRBV5-6 with TRBJ2-5; no reliable D call. The CDR3 runs 13 residues. V was shortened by 3 bases and J by 2 bases, with 8 bases between the two germline ends. From germline, CDR1 is SGHDT and CDR2 YYEEEE. In nucleotides, the CDR3 is TGTGCCAGCAGCTCGACTCTTCAAGAGACCCAGTACTTC. This translates into CASSSTLQETQYF.

This clone was counted only a few times. The chain carries TRBV6-4 and TRBJ2-3, with 8 bases lining up with TRBD2. Germline V lookup: CDR1 MRHNA, CDR2 SNTAGT. Losses at the gene ends were 3 bases for V and 1 base for J; bases not matched to a gene: 0. This CDR3 region has 14 residues. CDR3 sequence reads: CASSERGGTDTQYF. As DNA, the CDR3 is TGTGCCAGCAGTGAGCGGGGGGGCACAGATACGCAGTATTTT.

The V gene is TRBV5-8, the J gene TRBJ1-2; unclear D gene. V gave up 0 bases and J gave up 7 bases, with 7 bases separating them. The CDR3 is 12 residues long. Germline lookup yields CDR1 SGHTS and CDR2 YDEGEE. Written as DNA, the CDR3 is TGTGCCAGCAGCTTGGCTGAGGTTGGCTACACCTTC. Translated: CASSLAEVGYTF. The full variable domain, in which reference TRBV5-8 and TRBJ1-2 provide the parts outside the CDR3, is EAGVTQSPTHLIKTRGQQATLRCSPISGHTSVYWYQQALGLGLQFLLWYDEGEERNRGNFPPRFSGRQFPNYSSELNVNALELEDSALYLCASSLAEVGYTFGSGTRLTVV.

V and J are TRBV2 and TRBJ2-5; D possibly corresponds to TRBD2 (7 bases). Germline CDR1 reads SNHLY; CDR2 reads FYNNEI. CDR3 length: 14 amino acids. V lost 2 bases to trimming and J lost 5 bases, with 12 bases between them. The DNA for the CDR3 is TGTGCCAGCAGTGAAAGGGGGGGCCGGGAGACCCAGTACTTC. Protein sequence: CASSERGGRETQYF. Full variable domain (remainder filled in from reference TRBV2 and TRBJ2-5): EPEVTQTPSHQVTQMGQEVILRCVPISNHLYFYWYRQILGQKVEFLVSFYNNEISEKSEIFDDQFSVERPDGSNFTLKIRSTKLEDSAMYFCASSERGGRETQYFGPGTRLLVL.

The CDR3 region has the DNA TGCGCCAGCAGCTCCCCAAACGGGGGACAAGAGACCCAGTACTTC. This translates into CASSSPNGGQETQYF. This chain joins TRBV5-1 and TRBJ2-5; possible D gene TRBD2, 6 bases. The V end was cut by 3 bases, the J end by 2 bases, with 14 bases between. From germline, CDR1 is SGHRS and CDR2 YFSETQ. The CDR3 runs to 15 residues. Based on the CDR3 plus reference TRBV5-1 and TRBJ2-5, the full variable domain is KAGVTQTPRYLIKTRGQQVTLSCSPISGHRSVSWYQQTPGQGLQFLFEYFSETQRNKGNFPGRFSGRQFSNSRSEMNVSTLELGDSALYLCASSSPNGGQETQYFGPGTRLLVL.

The chain has TRBV2 and TRBJ1-4; a possible D gene is TRBD1 (5 bases). Trimming cost V 6 bases and J 8 bases, with 10 bases left between them. Germline CDR1 reads SNHLY; CDR2 reads FYNNEI. The CDR3 has 12 amino acids. The CDR3 DNA sequence: TGTGCCAGCAGCAGGGAAGGCGAAAAACTGTTTTTT. This gives the protein CASSREGEKLFF.

This rearrangement joins TRBV7-9 to TRBJ1-1; possible D gene TRBD1, 5 bases. Germline CDR1 is SEHNR and CDR2 is FQNEAQ (reference sequence). The CDR3 runs to 13 residues. The V end was cut by 10 bases, the J end by 0 bases, with 12 bases between. This CDR3 is CATRKGLNTEAFF. The CDR3 nucleotides are TGTGCCACCCGAAAGGGGCTGAACACTGAAGCTTTCTTT.

The chain uses TRBV28 and TRBJ2-2; D possibly corresponds to TRBD1 (6 bases). The germline gives CDR1 MDHEN, CDR2 SYDVKM. V was clipped by 5 bases and J by 4 bases, with 14 bases between them. The CDR3 extends over 15 amino acids. CDR3 protein: CASSQTGTLTGELFF. The CDR3 DNA reads as TGTGCCAGCAGTCAAACAGGGACCCTCACCGGGGAGCTGTTTTTT.

The chain recombines TRBV6-4 with TRBJ1-2; 8 bases line up with TRBD1. This CDR3 region has 15 residues. Unmatched junction bases numbered 9, after V lost 4 bases and J lost 5 bases. CDR1 and CDR2 from the germline V gene are MRHNA and SNTAGT. The DNA of the CDR3 is TGTGCCAGCAGTGCAGGACAGGGAGAGGGGTATGGCTACACCTTC. The encoded protein is CASSAGQGEGYGYTF.

This clone has only one observation. V usage is TRBV25-1 and J usage is TRBJ2-7; D might be TRBD1 (5 bases). The CDR3 length is 15 residues. Trimming shortened V by 0 bases and J by 1 base, and 10 bases separated the two germline ends. Germline V lookup: CDR1 MGHDK, CDR2 SYGVNS. The CDR3 spells CASSEYKGWSYEQYF. The DNA of the CDR3 is TGTGCCAGCAGTGAATATAAGGGGTGGTCCTACGAGCAGTACTTC.

This clone was found once. CDR3 DNA sequence: TGTGCCAGCACTGGACTAGCGGGCAATAATGAGCAGTTCTTC. Translating gives CASTGLAGNNEQFF. This chain joins TRBV2 and TRBJ2-1; TRBD2 aligns across 11 bases. Germline lookup yields CDR1 SNHLY and CDR2 FYNNEI. This CDR3 comprises 14 residues. Trimming removed 7 bases from V and 7 bases from J; junction bases left unmatched: 6.

This chain uses TRBV5-1 with TRBJ2-7, with TRBD2 identical over 7 bases. Germline V gene lookup returns CDR1 SGHRS and CDR2 YFSETQ. V shed 0 bases and J 4 bases; nucleotides not matched to a gene: 7. CDR3 length equals 15 residues. In DNA, the CDR3 is TGCGCCAGCAGCTTGGAGAGTAGCGGGCTTTACGAGCAGTACTTC. Translating gives CASSLESSGLYEQYF.

The CDR3, as DNA: TGTGCCAGCAGTGAAGTTTTGGGACAGGGGGTCTACGAGCAGTACTTC. Translating gives CASSEVLGQGVYEQYF. V is TRBV6-1 and J is TRBJ2-7, with 11 bases fitting TRBD1. Per the germline V gene, CDR1 is MNHNS and CDR2 is SASEGT. This CDR3 has 16 amino acids. Unmatched junction bases numbered 5, after V lost 1 base and J lost 3 bases.

The CDR3 nucleotides read TGTGCCAGCAGCTTCGGGACAGAGCAGTTCTTC. Translating it yields CASSFGTEQFF. The J gene is TRBJ2-1, the V gene TRBV5-6; a weak D match, TRBD1 (6 bases). Looked up from germline, CDR1 is SGHDT and CDR2 is YYEEEE. The CDR3 has 11 amino acids. Trimming left V 2 bases short and J 10 bases short, with 7 bases between.

This CDR3 is CASSQDGDSLYNEQFF. The CDR3 DNA is TGCGCCAGCAGCCAAGATGGGGACTCCCTATACAATGAGCAGTTCTTC. The chain recombines TRBV4-3 with TRBJ2-1; D is perhaps TRBD2 (6 bases). Trimming took 0 bases from V and 4 from J, leaving 13 bases between them. The length of the CDR3 is 16 residues. Per the germline V gene, CDR1 is LGHNA and CDR2 is YSLEER.

The chain links TRBV11-2 to TRBJ2-5, with 11 bases that match TRBD2. From germline, CDR1 is SGHAT and CDR2 FQNNGV. J lost 0 bases, V lost 5 bases, and 2 bases had no gene match. This CDR3 contains 15 residues. The CDR3 region is CASSQGLADQETQYF. In nucleotides, the CDR3 is TGTGCCAGCAGCCAGGGACTAGCGGACCAAGAGACCCAGTACTTC.

V is TRBV10-2 and J is TRBJ1-5; D is ambiguous. The CDR3 is 13 residues long. Germline loops: CDR1 WSHSY, CDR2 SAAADI. V lost 2 bases to trimming and J lost 2 bases, with 4 bases between them. The CDR3: CASSESGNQPQHF. The CDR3 DNA reads TGCGCCAGCAGTGAGAGCGGCAATCAGCCCCAGCATTTT.

This chain connects TRBV30 to TRBJ2-3; D gene ambiguous. Trimming removed 1 base from V and 6 bases from J, with 8 bases in between. The CDR3 contains 12 residues. CDR1 and CDR2 from the germline V gene are GTSNPN and SVGIG (reference sequence). CDR3 DNA: TGTGCCTGGAGTGGCGGATCGGATACGCAGTATTTT. Amino acids: CAWSGGSDTQYF.

J is TRBJ2-7 and V is TRBV7-6; perhaps TRBD1 as D (5 bases). The CDR3 runs to 14 residues. The germline V gene encodes CDR1 SGHVS and CDR2 FNYEAQ. V lost 5 bases and J 2 bases, leaving 13 bases between the germline ends. The CDR3 DNA follows: TGTGCCAGCAGCCCACAGGTGACGACCTACGAGCAGTACTTC. Residues: CASSPQVTTYEQYF.

The chain couples TRBV14 to TRBJ1-6, with D maybe TRBD1 (5 bases). The CDR3 sequence is 14 residues long. CDR1 is SGHDN and CDR2 is FVKESK in the germline V gene. Trimming cost V 5 bases and J 7 bases, with 12 bases left between them. CDR3: CASSLGLGNSPLHF. Here the CDR3 DNA reads TGTGCCAGCAGCTTGGGGCTGGGGAATTCACCCCTCCACTTT.

The chain has TRBV2 and TRBJ1-3, with 7 bases aligning to TRBD1. Germline trimming cut 2 bases from V and 2 bases from J; bases unmatched to any gene: 6. This CDR3 is built from 16 residues. Germline V gene lookup returns CDR1 SNHLY and CDR2 FYNNEI. CDR3 region: CASSEYEGAPGNTIYF. The CDR3 DNA reads TGTGCCAGCAGTGAATATGAGGGGGCCCCTGGAAACACCATATATTTT.

The chain links TRBV7-6 to TRBJ2-2; TRBD2 matches at 14 bases. With V trimmed by 4 bases and J by 0 bases, 4 bases remained unmatched. This CDR3 contains 18 residues. Germline V gives CDR1 SGHVS, CDR2 FNYEAQ. In DNA, the CDR3 is TGTGCCAGCAGCTCCGGGACTAGCGGGAGTTCGAACACCGGGGAGCTGTTTTTT. Amino acids: CASSSGTSGSSNTGELFF. Full variable domain (missing parts from reference TRBV7-6 and TRBJ2-2): GAGVSQSPRYKVTKRGQDVALRCDPISGHVSLYWYRQALGQGPEFLTYFNYEAQQDKSGLPNDRFSAERPEGSISTLTIQRTEQRDSAMYRCASSSGTSGSSNTGELFFGEGSRLTVL.